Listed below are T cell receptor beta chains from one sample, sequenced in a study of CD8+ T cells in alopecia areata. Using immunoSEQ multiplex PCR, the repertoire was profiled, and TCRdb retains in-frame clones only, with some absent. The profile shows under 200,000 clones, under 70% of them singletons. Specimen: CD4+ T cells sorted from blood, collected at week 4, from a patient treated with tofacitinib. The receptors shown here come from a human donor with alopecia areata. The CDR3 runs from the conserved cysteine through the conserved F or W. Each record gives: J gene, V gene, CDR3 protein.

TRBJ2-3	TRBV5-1	CASSLEPLSGDSTDTQYF
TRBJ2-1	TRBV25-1	CASSANRGRGDEQFF
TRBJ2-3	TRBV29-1	CSVDRQNTDTQYF
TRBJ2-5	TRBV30	CAWSGGTEGETQYF
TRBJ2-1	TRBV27	CASSSSGSYNEQFF
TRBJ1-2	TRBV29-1	CSVRGNPYGYTF
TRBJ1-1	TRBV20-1	CSGIWDTEAFF
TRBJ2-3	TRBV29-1	CSVGPGLGRDTDTQYF
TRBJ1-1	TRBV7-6	CASSRGRNTEAFF
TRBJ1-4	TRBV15	CATSRETGRMDEKLFF
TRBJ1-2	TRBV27	CASSSADSPNYGYTF
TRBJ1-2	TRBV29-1	CSVRGPLGYTF
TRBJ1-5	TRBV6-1	CASREGIGSNQPQHF
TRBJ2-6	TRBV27	CASSSLAGANVLTF
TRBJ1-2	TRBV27	CASSLSIKPYGYTF
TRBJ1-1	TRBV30	CAWSKGTGGRYTEAFF
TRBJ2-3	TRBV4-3	CASSQTPGVADTQYF
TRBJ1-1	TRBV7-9	CASSVSGGTEAFF
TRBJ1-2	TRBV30	CAWSVQAGGGYGYTF
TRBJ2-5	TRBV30	CAWSTGQFREETQYF
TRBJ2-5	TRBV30	CAWRRGETQYF
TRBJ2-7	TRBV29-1	CSVDRGGYEQYF
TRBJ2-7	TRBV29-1	CSAGAGTPYEQYF
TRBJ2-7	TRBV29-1	CSVIPGPNYEQYF
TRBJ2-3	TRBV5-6	CASSYERGTTDTQYF
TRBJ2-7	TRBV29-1	CSAKGGPYEQYF
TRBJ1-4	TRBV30	CAWSSGGEKLFF
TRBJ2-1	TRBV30	CAWARLARSIDEQFF
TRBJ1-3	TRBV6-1	CASSEAWPSGNTIYF
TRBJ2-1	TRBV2	CASCLAGTNEQFF
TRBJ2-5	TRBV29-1	CSVTPGQGALETQYF
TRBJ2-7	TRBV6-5	CASSSGDQYEQYF
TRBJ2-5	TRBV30	CAWSPGETQYF
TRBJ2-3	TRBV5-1	CASSLGMDRNTDTQYF
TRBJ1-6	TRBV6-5	CASSYSGGDNSPLHF
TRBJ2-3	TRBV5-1	CASSFGTLRDTDTQYF
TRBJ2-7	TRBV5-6	CASSLWLFHEQYF
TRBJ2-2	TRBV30	CAWSVLGLNTGELFF
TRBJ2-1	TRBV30	CAWSVTGTGEQFF
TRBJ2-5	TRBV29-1	CSVEVGQGGTQYF
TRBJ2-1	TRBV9	CASSQLAGGPNEQFF